This TCR beta chain was retrieved from a study of Ad26.COV2.S vaccination and SARS-CoV-2 variants. Study details: The donor belonged to the COV1001 Ad26.COV2.S trial arm.

Treatment indicated: about 20 received Ad26.COV2.S at low or high dose, single or two shots; about 5 received placebo; per-sample allocation not given. On day 63 after the first injection, vaccine and placebo recipients gave samples. The V and J ends lost 0 bases and 8 bases respectively, with 16 bases between them. Germline CDR1 LGHNA, CDR2 YSLEER. The CDR3 runs 16 residues. Here immunoSEQ multiplex PCR was the method, and the copy in TCRdb shows in-frame clones only, minus some. The sample contains approximately 450,000 clones, approximately 92% of which appear only once. The chain has TRBV4-3 and TRBJ1-4, with D possibly TRBD1 on 5 matching bases. This specimen was peripheral blood, taken in a trial of Ad26.COV2.S vaccine versus placebo. The sequence derives from a person between 18 and 59 years old who received the Ad26.COV2.S COVID-19 vaccine or a placebo. This CDR3 is CASSQDLSDSWEKLFF. CDR3 DNA: TGCGCCAGCAGCCAAGATCTCAGTGACAGTTGGGAAAAACTGTTTTTT.